This T cell receptor beta chain was identified in a study of cytomegalovirus exposure and HLA in healthy donors listed by TCRdb under 2017. As for the study more broadly: A later analysis indicated that the 90 to 150 validation repertoires were generated on the platform also employed for the 670 or so repertoires of the first cohort. The aim of the study was to test whether cataloging public T cell receptors could identify signatures of past pathogen exposure. Along with the roughly 670-subject first cohort, a separate validation cohort of over a hundred different subjects was used. To predict cytomegalovirus infection status, the study brought together high-throughput TCR immunosequencing, statistical association of individual TCRs with disease status, and machine learning.

Donors formed part of the validation cohort, which comprised 120 subjects and was distinct from the first cohort of under 850 subjects. The library was prepared using the immunoSEQ multiplex PCR assay. The authors processed their data as follows. A statistical classification framework was built for diagnosing cytomegalovirus status from the catalog of TCR beta chain sequences. This immuneACCESS table, as held by TCRdb, lists in-frame sequences with V and J called but not all clones. Of the missing ones, under half trace to an unresolved V gene in checked studies; the others have no known cause. V, J and clone size reflect that table, while D and trimming were determined from the DNA. This sample holds some 140,000 clones; roughly nine tenths were observed only once. Of the sample, roughly 3% falls within the top ten clones. General findings and caveats noted by the study authors: A few of the identified cytomegalovirus-associated TCR beta chains were confirmed in vitro to be specific for cytomegalovirus antigens. Across donors, most TCR sequences were observed very rarely, whereas some public TCRs were present in many individuals. The validation cohort had no HLA typing available for a later analysis, so co-occurrence within that cohort was assessed over all 130 or so repertoires. The study gave a list of around 170 TCR beta chains associated with cytomegalovirus. In a later analysis, TCRs clustered in the first cohort were found to also tend to co-occur in the roughly 110 validation repertoires, with 85% to 95% of cluster scores above 0. It was suggested by the authors that the approach could potentially be generalized to other disease states and immunological phenotypes. Cytomegalovirus status was reported to be diagnosed by the classifier with high specificity and sensitivity in both the original and validation cohorts.

The CDR1 and CDR2 encoded by the germline V gene are MNHEY and SVGAGI. V loses 3 bases of germline sequence and J loses 6 bases, and the interval between the two ends is 12 bases. The CDR3 contains 15 residues, cysteine and phenylalanine counted. Only CDR3 DNA is held: 45 bases, read in frame from base 1. Of note for this clone: The antigen it recognizes is unknown. Within one base of it there is no much larger clone, and no base qualities were kept.

This receptor chain uses TRBV6-5 and TRBJ1-6; a tentative D call is TRBD1 (5 bases match). The specimen sequenced was PBMCs. The sequence was collected from a man aged 18 to 29 in good health and CMV-seronegative. The CDR3 corresponds to CASSYGTYGNSPLHF. The nucleotide sequence is TGTGCCAGCAGTTATGGGACTTATGGTAATTCACCCCTCCACTTT.